These 9 T cell receptor beta chains share one sample of origin, sequenced in a study of breast tumors, draining lymph nodes, adjacent tissues (dated by TCRdb to 2015 to 2016). The lymph node samples were taken from the axillary draining lymph nodes of breast cancer patients. The method behind the library was multiplex PCR. TCRdb shows the sequencer as Illumina HiSeq 2000. TCRdb reprocessing: public reads trimmed at Q25 with fastp, clones called with MiXCR, in-frame beta chains kept. Every entry covers one CDR3 protein and lists the most common genes and DNA from its rows. Counted in this sample were 150,000 to 200,000 distinct CDR3 sequences; 33% of them appeared once. 3% to 4.5% of the sample is held by the ten biggest clonotypes. Sequenced material: axillary lymph node tissue. These receptors all come from a female donor with breast cancer. Some clones in this sample may be carry-over from other donors' samples.

This clonotype was detected many times. This chain connects TRBV7-3 to TRBJ2-1; D is undetermined. The germline gives CDR1 SGHTA, CDR2 FQGTGA. The CDR3 runs 13 residues. V was trimmed by 2 bases and J by 9 bases, leaving 11 bases between them. Here the CDR3 reads CASSLVGSGEQFF. The DNA for the CDR3 is TGTGCCAGCAGCTTAGTAGGCTCGGGTGAGCAGTTCTTC.

Ten or more counts support this clonotype. This may arise from a read error, as a much more abundant clone is one base away. The gene calls are TRBV20-1 and TRBJ2-5; the match to TRBD1 covers 9 bases. The germline CDR1 and CDR2 sequences are DFQATT and SNEGSKA (reference sequence). V lost 3 bases to trimming and J lost 7 bases; unmatched junction nucleotides: 9. The CDR3 covers 14 residues. The CDR3 sequence is CSASLDRGEATQYF. CDR3 sequence (DNA): TGCAGTGCTAGCCTGGACAGGGGAGAAGCGACCCAGTACTTC.

This clonotype was recorded many times. V and J are TRBV18 and TRBJ1-1; D gene unclear. CDR3 length: 11 residues. V was cut by 3 bases and J by 1 base, with 0 bases left in between. Germline lookup yields CDR1 KGHSH and CDR2 LQKENI. The CDR3 loop is CASSPNTEAFF. In DNA form, the CDR3 reads TGTGCCAGCTCACCGAACACTGAAGCTTTCTTT.

Ten or more counts support this clonotype. The CDR3 bases are TGTGCCAGCAGGCAAGTGGGACAGGTCTACGAGCAGTACTTC. Translation: CASRQVGQVYEQYF. This chain connects TRBV6-1 to TRBJ2-7; 8 bases align to TRBD1. The CDR3 runs to 14 residues. The J segment lost 3 bases and the V segment lost 6 bases, leaving 7 bases of the junction unmatched. The germline CDR1 and CDR2 sequences are MNHNS and SASEGT.

In its sample, this clonotype was seen many times. This rearrangement joins TRBV24-1 to TRBJ2-4; D gene unclear. The CDR3 has 13 amino acids. Germline lookup yields CDR1 KGHDR and CDR2 SFDVKD. V was clipped by 5 bases and J by 7 bases, with 11 bases between them. The CDR3 DNA reads TGTGCCACCAGTGGCCATGACAACAACATTCAGTACTTC. Translating it yields CATSGHDNNIQYF.

In its sample, this clonotype was seen many times. The chain has TRBV5-1 and TRBJ2-3; a possible D gene is TRBD2 (6 bases). Trimming removed 4 bases at V and 0 bases at J, with 12 bases between. This CDR3 region has 15 residues. Germline V gene data show CDR1 as SGHRS and CDR2 as YFSETQ. CDR3 DNA: TGCGCCAGCAGCGCCGGGGGTACTAGCACAGATACGCAGTATTTT. It codes for CASSAGGTSTDTQYF.

This clonotype was counted many times. The chain is built from TRBV4-3 and TRBJ2-7, with 9 bases identical to TRBD2. Germline V gene data show CDR1 as LGHNA and CDR2 as YSLEER. CDR3 length equals 15 residues. V dropped 4 bases and J dropped 7; count of bases not matched to a gene: 11. CDR3 nucleotides: TGCGCCAGCAGCCCGCTGGCGGGAGGGCCGGGTGAGCAGTACTTC. The encoded protein is CASSPLAGGPGEQYF.

This clonotype was observed many times. A single base separates this from a much larger clone, so it may be a read error. The chain links TRBV25-1 to TRBJ1-6, with D hard to call. The V gene lost 4 bases and the J gene lost 3 bases, with 4 bases spanning the gap. CDR1 is MGHDK and CDR2 is SYGVNS in the germline V gene. CDR3 length equals 13 residues. The DNA for the CDR3 is TGTGCCAGCAGTGGAAACTATAATTCACCCCTCCACTTT. Amino acid sequence: CASSGNYNSPLHF. Together with reference TRBV25-1 and TRBJ1-6, the CDR3 gives the full variable domain: EADIYQTPRYLVIGTGKKITLECSQTMGHDKMYWYQQDPGMELHLIHYSYGVNSTEKGDLSSESTVSRIRTEHFPLTLESARPSHTSQYLCASSGNYNSPLHFGNGTRLTVT.

This clonotype came up once. The V call is TRBV29-1, the J call TRBJ2-1; 8 nucleotides align to TRBD2. Trimming took 5 bases from V and 4 from J; bases not matched to a gene: 7. Germline loops: CDR1 SQVTM, CDR2 ANQGSEA. The CDR3 is made up of 14 amino acids. The CDR3 DNA reads TGCAGCGTTAGCAGTAGCGGGATGTACAATGAGCAGTTCTTC. It specifies CSVSSSGMYNEQFF.